A single sample gave rise to the 19 T cell receptor beta chains below, sequenced in a study of identical twins. TCRdb reprocessed the 5' RACE reads with MiXCR, giving one entry per CDR3 protein. In the table there are around 510,000 distinct CDR3 sequences, roughly an eighth of which are singletons. The sample was also linked to a second study, of yellow fever vaccine responses in identical twins.

The specimen sequenced was CD4+ T cells sorted from blood. The receptors derive from a woman under 30 in good health.

CDR3 nucleotide sequence: TGTGCCAGCAGGGTGACAGGGAAAGAACAAGAGACCCAGTACTTC. This gives the protein CASRVTGKEQETQYF. The chain has TRBV28 and TRBJ2-5, with TRBD1 identical over 7 bases. Germline trimming cut 6 bases from V and 2 bases from J; bases unmatched to any gene: 9. The CDR3 length is 15 residues. Germline assignment: CDR1 MDHEN and CDR2 SYDVKM.

J is TRBJ2-7 and V is TRBV6-1; perhaps TRBD2 as D (6 bases). CDR1 and CDR2 (germline): MNHNS, SASEGT. The germline V and J ends were trimmed by 5 bases and 5 bases, with 13 bases remaining between them. CDR3 length: 13 residues. In nucleotides, the CDR3 is TGTGCCAGCAGTCCTGCGGGGCGGAACGAGCAGTACTTC. Amino acids: CASSPAGRNEQYF.

This rearrangement joins TRBV5-1 to TRBJ2-1; a possible D gene is TRBD1 (6 bases). Between the trimmed V and J ends, which lost 0 bases and 1 base, there was a span of 8 bases. Germline CDR1 is SGHRS and CDR2 is YFSETQ. The CDR3 length is 15 residues. Written as DNA, the CDR3 is TGCGCCAGCAGCTTGGTACAGGGTTCCTACAATGAGCAGTTCTTC. It is translated as CASSLVQGSYNEQFF.

This chain joins TRBV5-1 and TRBJ2-1; 7 nucleotides agree with TRBD1. Trimming at V came to 2 bases and at J to 3 bases, leaving 5 bases not matched to a gene. The CDR3 runs 15 residues. Germline-derived CDR1 and CDR2 are SGHRS and YFSETQ. The CDR3: CASSFTGADYNEQFF. The CDR3 DNA sequence: TGCGCCAGCAGCTTTACAGGGGCGGACTACAATGAGCAGTTCTTC.

V is TRBV20-1 and J is TRBJ2-3; D might be TRBD1 (8 bases). The CDR3 sequence is 13 residues long. Germline values: CDR1 DFQATT, CDR2 SNEGSKA (reference sequence). V lost 5 bases, J lost 15 bases, and 24 bases lay in between. In DNA, the CDR3 is TGCAGTGCTTATCAGGGGGCGGGGGAGGCTCTATATTTT. This sequence encodes CSAYQGAGEALYF.

In its sample, this clonotype was seen a few times. The chain links TRBV6-5 to TRBJ2-3; TRBD2 aligns across 9 bases. The ends lost 2 bases at V and 4 bases at J; junction bases unmatched: 7. Per the germline V gene, CDR1 is MNHEY and CDR2 is SVGAGI. The CDR3 contains 16 residues. CDR3: CASSYDGSGSSDTQYF. The DNA of the CDR3 is TGTGCCAGCAGTTACGACGGTAGCGGGAGCTCAGATACGCAGTATTTT.

In its sample, this clonotype was seen many times. This chain connects TRBV7-2 to TRBJ2-2, with 7 bases matching TRBD1. The trim removed 4 bases at V and 4 bases at J, leaving 6 bases unmatched. The CDR3 is made up of 15 amino acids. CDR1 SGHTA and CDR2 FQGNSA come from the germline V gene. The CDR3 DNA reads TGTGCCAGCAGCTCCCGGACAGGAGGCACCGGGGAGCTGTTTTTT. Amino acids: CASSSRTGGTGELFF.

The chain joins TRBV6-2 or TRBV6-3 to TRBJ1-2; no reliable D call. The CDR3 has 15 residues. Between the trimmed V and J ends, which lost 8 bases and 0 bases, there was a span of 16 bases. Germline-derived CDR1 and CDR2 are MNHEY and SVGEGT. The CDR3 region is CASQAPTGANYGYTF. CDR3 coding DNA: TGTGCCAGCCAGGCTCCCACCGGGGCTAACTATGGCTACACCTTC.

This chain joins TRBV6-1 and TRBJ1-2; D might be TRBD1 (6 bases). Germline loops: CDR1 MNHNS, CDR2 SASEGT. This CDR3 contains 17 residues. V gave up 5 bases and J gave up 0 bases, with 19 bases separating them. The DNA for the CDR3 is TGTGCCAGCAGTCCAACCCCTACAGGGCGGGCTAACTATGGCTACACCTTC. Encoded protein: CASSPTPTGRANYGYTF.

The V gene is TRBV24-1, the J gene TRBJ2-1, with 10 nucleotides matching TRBD2. V shed 5 bases and J 7 bases; nucleotides not matched to a gene: 10. The CDR3 sequence is 16 residues long. The germline V gene has CDR1 KGHDR and CDR2 SFDVKD. The chain's CDR3 is CATSGAVAGGLNEQFF. CDR3 nucleotide sequence: TGTGCCACCAGTGGCGCTGTAGCGGGAGGCTTAAATGAGCAGTTCTTC.

On this clonotype: This may be a read error, as it is one base from a much larger clone. The V and J genes are TRBV5-6 and TRBJ2-1; D perhaps matches TRBD2 (6 bases). The germline CDR1 and CDR2 sequences are SGHDT and YYEEEE. The CDR3 is 14 residues long. Trimming shortened V by 2 bases and J by 9 bases, and 15 bases separated the two germline ends. The CDR3, as DNA: TGTGCCAGCAGCTTAGGTAGGGCGGGAAGTGAGCAGTTCTTC. The encoded protein is CASSLGRAGSEQFF. Supplemented by reference TRBV5-6 and TRBJ2-1, the full variable domain reads DAGVTQSPTHLIKTRGQQVTLRCSPKSGHDTVSWYQQALGQGPQFIFQYYEEEERQRGNFPDRFSGHQFPNYSSELNVNALLLGDSALYLCASSLGRAGSEQFFGPGTRLTVL.

This chain connects TRBV28 to TRBJ1-6; 7 bases line up with TRBD1. The CDR3 totals 12 residues. V was clipped by 7 bases and J by 10 bases; unmatched bases: 4. CDR1 and CDR2 from the germline V gene are MDHEN and SYDVKM. The CDR3 here is CASNRGESPLHF. The DNA for the CDR3 is TGTGCCAGCAACAGGGGTGAATCACCCCTCCACTTT.

This clonotype was observed a few times. The chain combines TRBV24-1 with TRBJ2-1; 7 nucleotides match TRBD1. Germline CDR1 is KGHDR and CDR2 is SFDVKD. The CDR3 contains 19 residues. V gave up 0 bases and J gave up 2 bases; unmatched junction bases: 12. CDR3 bases: TGTGCCACCAGTGATTTGGTGAGGGGGCGACCCCTCGCCTACAATGAGCAGTTCTTC. Its translation: CATSDLVRGRPLAYNEQFF.

This clonotype was seen ten or more times. This chain links TRBV29-1 with TRBJ1-1; unclear D gene. The ends were cut back, 3 bases at V and 5 bases at J, with 7 bases in the middle. The germline CDR1 and CDR2 sequences are SQVTM and ANQGSEA. This CDR3 spans 11 amino acids. CDR3 in DNA: TGCAGCGTTGAGGCTGTAACTGAAGCTTTCTTT. Protein: CSVEAVTEAFF.

This clonotype has a handful of counts. This chain links TRBV7-9 with TRBJ2-7; D possibly corresponds to TRBD1 (6 bases). Germline CDR1 reads SEHNR; CDR2 reads FQNEAQ (reference sequence). The length of the CDR3 is 14 residues. Trimming took off 3 bases at V and 2 bases at J, with 11 bases between the two ends. CDR3 DNA sequence: TGTGCCAGCAGCTTCAACAGGGTCCCCTACGAGCAGTACTTC. Translating gives CASSFNRVPYEQYF.

This chain's CDR3 is CASSPTGIGELFF. DNA for the CDR3: TGCGCCAGCAGCCCAACAGGGATCGGGGAGCTGTTTTTT. The chain is built from TRBV5-1 and TRBJ2-2; a weak D match, TRBD1 (6 bases). Germline CDR1 and CDR2: SGHRS and YFSETQ. V lost 4 bases and J 7 bases, leaving 11 bases between the germline ends. This CDR3 comprises 13 residues. Combining the CDR3 with reference TRBV5-1 and TRBJ2-2 gives the whole variable domain KAGVTQTPRYLIKTRGQQVTLSCSPISGHRSVSWYQQTPGQGLQFLFEYFSETQRNKGNFPGRFSGRQFSNSRSEMNVSTLELGDSALYLCASSPTGIGELFFGEGSRLTVL.

This clonotype was counted a few times. This chain joins TRBV10-1 and TRBJ2-3, with 7 bases lining up with TRBD2. Germline V CDR1 and CDR2: WNHNN, SYGVQD (reference sequence). This CDR3 is 16 amino acids long. V dropped 0 bases and J dropped 2; count of bases not matched to a gene: 5. The DNA of the CDR3 is TGCGCCAGCAGTGAGTCTAGCGGGCCAGCCACAGATACGCAGTATTTT. Protein: CASSESSGPATDTQYF.

The V call is TRBV28, the J call TRBJ2-7; 10 nucleotides align to TRBD2. The V segment lost 9 bases and the J segment 3 bases; nucleotides outside the gene matches: 5. The CDR3 runs 13 residues. In germline, CDR1 is MDHEN, CDR2 SYDVKM. The CDR3 protein is CASRAGGIYEQYF. For the CDR3, the DNA is TGTGCCAGTAGAGCGGGAGGGATCTACGAGCAGTACTTC.

This clonotype was picked up a small number of times. The chain employs TRBV2 and TRBJ2-2; TRBD1 agrees at 7 bases. Germline V gene data show CDR1 as SNHLY and CDR2 as FYNNEI. V lost 7 bases and J lost 6; bases outside the gene matches: 8. The CDR3 covers 14 residues. CDR3 in DNA: TGTGCCAGCAATGACAGGGTTGCCGCCGGGGAGCTGTTTTTT. This translates into CASNDRVAAGELFF.